The 10 T cell receptor beta chains presented below share a single source sample, sequenced in a study of T-cell memory formation after mild COVID-19. MiXCR, run by TCRdb on the 5' RACE reads, gives a single entry per CDR3 protein. The data contain about 390,000 distinct CDR3 sequences, over 20% of them seen just once; the ten biggest clones take up approximately 12%. The sample comprised PBMCs or a T cell subset sorted from them (not recorded which). The receptors were sampled from an adult woman who had mild COVID-19 (a few samples of this study predate the infection). Cell type and time point are not known.

V is TRBV7-3 and J is TRBJ2-1; D uncertain. Trimming stripped 5 bases from V and 7 bases from J, with 9 bases between. Germline V gene data show CDR1 as SGHTA and CDR2 as FQGTGA. CDR3 length: 12 residues. This chain's CDR3 is CASSNYGNEQFF. CDR3 bases: TGTGCCAGCAGCAACTATGGTAATGAGCAGTTCTTC. Filled out from reference TRBV7-3 and TRBJ2-1, the complete variable domain reads GAGVSQTPSNKVTEKGKYVELRCDPISGHTALYWYRQSLGQGPEFLIYFQGTGAADDSGLPNDRFFAVRPEGSVSTLKIQRTERGDSAVYLCASSNYGNEQFFGPGTRLTVL.

The gene calls are TRBV5-1 and TRBJ2-3; the D gene could be TRBD1 or TRBD2 (5 bases each). CDR3 length: 14 amino acids. Trimming took off 0 bases at V and 6 bases at J, with 11 bases between the two ends. The germline CDR1 and CDR2 sequences are SGHRS and YFSETQ. CDR3 amino acids: CASSLGMGEDTQYF. CDR3 DNA: TGCGCCAGCAGCTTGGGAATGGGGGAGGATACGCAGTATTTT.

This clonotype was picked up a small number of times. The rearrangement joins TRBV7-2 to TRBJ1-2; 7 bases agree with TRBD1. In germline, CDR1 is SGHTA, CDR2 FQGNSA. CDR3 length: 11 amino acids. V gave up 5 bases and J gave up 12 bases; unmatched junction bases: 6. The CDR3 protein is CASSNTGEDTF. The CDR3 bases are TGTGCCAGCAGCAATACAGGGGAGGACACCTTC.

This clonotype was picked up a small number of times. The chain links TRBV10-3 to TRBJ1-2; the D is unclear. The germline gives CDR1 ENHRY, CDR2 SYGVKD. The CDR3 extends over 12 amino acids. The V end was cut by 4 bases, the J end by 7 bases, with 10 bases between. For the CDR3, the DNA is TGTGCCATCAGTGTAGCTCTCTCTGGCTACACCTTC. It yields the protein CAISVALSGYTF.

The chain is built from TRBV6-2 or TRBV6-3 and TRBJ2-2, with unresolved D. The V end lost 7 bases, the J end lost 4 bases, and 13 bases lay between the germline ends. This CDR3 spans 14 amino acids. Germline lookup yields CDR1 MNHEY and CDR2 SVGEGT. The CDR3 nucleotides read TGTGCCAGCACCCAGAGAGTAACCACCGGGGAGCTGTTTTTT. Protein: CASTQRVTTGELFF.

The rearrangement links TRBV11-3 to TRBJ1-1; D possibly corresponds to TRBD1 (5 bases). Germline CDR1 SGHNT, CDR2 YENEEA. Between the trimmed V and J ends, which lost 5 bases and 5 bases, there was a span of 15 bases. This CDR3 is built from 14 residues. CDR3 sequence reads: CASSRVGGRTEAFF. For the CDR3, the DNA is TGTGCCAGCAGCAGAGTGGGGGGAAGGACTGAAGCTTTCTTT.

This clonotype was counted only a few times. The chain uses TRBV5-1 and TRBJ2-3, with a weak D call TRBD1 (6 bases). CDR3 length equals 16 residues. Trimming removed 4 bases from V and 2 bases from J, with 17 bases in between. The germline CDR1 and CDR2 sequences are SGHRS and YFSETQ. The CDR3 bases are TGCGCCAGCAGCGGCACAGGGTGGGACCACACAGATACGCAGTATTTT. This encodes CASSGTGWDHTDTQYF.

This chain connects TRBV29-1 to TRBJ1-1, with a weak D call TRBD1 (6 bases). Deletions cut 7 bases from V and 4 bases from J, with 13 bases between. The CDR3 has 12 amino acids. Looked up from germline, CDR1 is SQVTM and CDR2 is ANQGSEA. Here the CDR3 reads CSALRGGTEAFF. CDR3 sequence (DNA): TGCAGCGCCCTAAGGGGGGGCACTGAAGCTTTCTTT.

V and J are TRBV5-4 and TRBJ2-1; 8 bases are shared with TRBD1. Germline values: CDR1 SGHNT, CDR2 YYREEE (reference sequence). Unmatched junction bases numbered 3, after V lost 3 bases and J lost 7 bases. This CDR3 spans 13 amino acids. DNA for the CDR3: TGTGCCAGCAGCTCCGACAGGGGAAATGAGCAGTTCTTC. Translated: CASSSDRGNEQFF.

This chain joins TRBV20-1 and TRBJ2-2; D may be TRBD2 (5 bases). The V and J ends lost 3 bases and 0 bases respectively, with 17 bases between them. The CDR3 contains 17 residues. CDR1 and CDR2 from the germline V gene are DFQATT and SNEGSKA (reference sequence). CDR3 amino acids: CSASPPSGVANTGELFF. The CDR3, as DNA: TGCAGTGCTAGTCCCCCTTCCGGGGTGGCGAACACCGGGGAGCTGTTTTTT.